The T cell receptor (beta chain) under discussion was sequenced for a study of T cells in Graves' hyperthyroidism and ophthalmopathy. Broader study findings: Median prediction lead before ophthalmopathy onset was 6 to 8 months with the model. Expanded thyroid clonotypes (above 0.001) were mostly also found in blood.

V lost 2 bases, J lost 6 bases, and 4 bases stayed unmatched. The CDR3 has 13 amino acids. Germline assignment: CDR1 LGHDT and CDR2 YNNKEL (reference sequence). The study left out patients who had uncontrolled infection, other autoimmune disease, pregnancy or lactation. Every diagnosis used clinical symptoms, serum thyroxine and TRAb, thyroid ultrasound and orbital computed tomography. The sample holds many counts of this clonotype. Its antigen is still unknown. Authors of the study amplified TCR beta CDR3 regions from RNA transcripts. In the first-round RT-PCR of the TCR CDR3, the HTBI primer set was used. TCRdb itself ran the multiplex PCR reads through MiXCR, one entry per CDR3 protein. The profile shows around 110,000 distinct CDR3 sequences, more than 15% of them singletons.

This clonotype was obtained from a woman between 45 and 60 years old with Graves' hyperthyroidism. Sequenced sample: blood. The chain links TRBV3-1 to TRBJ2-7; the match to TRBD2 covers 7 bases. CDR3 nucleotide sequence: TGTGCCAGCAGCCAAAGAGGGAGGGGCGAGCAGTACGTC. Amino acid sequence: CASSQRGRGEQYV.